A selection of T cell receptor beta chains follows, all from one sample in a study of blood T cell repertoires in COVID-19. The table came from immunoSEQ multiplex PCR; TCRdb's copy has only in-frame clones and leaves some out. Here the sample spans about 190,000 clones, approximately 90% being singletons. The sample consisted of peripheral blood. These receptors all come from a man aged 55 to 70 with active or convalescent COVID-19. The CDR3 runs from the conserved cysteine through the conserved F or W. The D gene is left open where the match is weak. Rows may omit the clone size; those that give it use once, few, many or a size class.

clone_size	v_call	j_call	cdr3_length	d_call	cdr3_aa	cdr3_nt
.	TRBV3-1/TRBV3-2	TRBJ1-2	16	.	CASSQGVVGHNYGYTF	TGTGCCAGCAGCCAAGGGGTTGTGGGACACAACTATGGCTACACCTTC
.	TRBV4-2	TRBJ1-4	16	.	CASSQEIGQGGEKLFF	TGTGCCAGCAGCCAAGAGATCGGGCAGGGTGGAGAAAAACTGTTTTTT
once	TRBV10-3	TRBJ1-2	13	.	CAISQGGGDGYTF	TGTGCCATCAGCCAGGGAGGGGGAGACGGCTACACCTTC
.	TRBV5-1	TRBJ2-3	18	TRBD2	CASSYGTSGSPTTDTQYF	TGCGCCAGCAGCTACGGGACTAGCGGGAGCCCTACCACAGATACGCAGTATTTT
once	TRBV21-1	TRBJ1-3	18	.	CATQTGGKPCSGKYTIYF	TGTGCCACCCAGACAGGGGGCAAACCCTGCTCTGGAAAATACACCATATATTTT
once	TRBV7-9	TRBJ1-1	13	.	CASSLVDSTEAFF	TGTGCCAGCAGCTTAGTTGACAGCACTGAAGCTTTCTTT
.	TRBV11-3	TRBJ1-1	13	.	CASSFTRNTEAFF	TGTGCCAGCAGCTTTACGAGAAACACTGAAGCTTTCTTT
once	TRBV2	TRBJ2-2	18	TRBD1	CASPDLPARGHGTGELFF	TGTGCCAGCCCCGACCTTCCGGCCAGGGGGCATGGCACCGGGGAGCTGTTTTTT
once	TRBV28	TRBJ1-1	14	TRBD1	CASSLRRGLSEAFF	TGTGCCAGCAGTTTAAGGAGGGGGCTCAGTGAAGCTTTCTTT
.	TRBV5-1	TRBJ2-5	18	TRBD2	CASSLGNSGGAGRETQYF	TGCGCCAGCAGCTTGGGAAATAGCGGGGGCGCGGGTCGAGAGACCCAGTACTTC
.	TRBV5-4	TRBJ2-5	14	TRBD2	CASSSSGGAQTQYF	TGTGCCAGCAGCTCTAGCGGGGGGGCCCAGACCCAGTACTTC
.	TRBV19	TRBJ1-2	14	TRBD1	CASYQTGDGYGYTF	TGTGCCAGTTACCAGACAGGGGATGGATATGGCTACACCTTC
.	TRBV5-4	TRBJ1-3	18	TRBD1	CASSLDRGHSASGNTIYF	TGTGCCAGCAGCCTGGACAGGGGGCATTCCGCCTCTGGAAACACCATATATTTT
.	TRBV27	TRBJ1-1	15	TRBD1	CASSKEGRGSTEAFF	TGTGCCAGCAGTAAAGAGGGCAGGGGGAGCACTGAAGCTTTCTTT
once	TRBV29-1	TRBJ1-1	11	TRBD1	CSALSTGVAFF	TGCAGCGCACTCTCGACAGGGGTTGCTTTCTTT
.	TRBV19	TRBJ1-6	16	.	CASSPDGRPYNSPLHF	TGTGCCAGTAGTCCCGATGGGCGTCCCTATAATTCACCCCTCCACTTT
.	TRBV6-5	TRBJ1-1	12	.	CASRAPGTEAFF	TGTGCCAGCAGGGCCCCGGGGACTGAAGCTTTCTTT
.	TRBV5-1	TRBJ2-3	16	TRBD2	CASSPSSGGAIDTQYF	TGCGCCAGCAGCCCTTCTAGCGGGGGGGCCATAGATACGCAGTATTTT
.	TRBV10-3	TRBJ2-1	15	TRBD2	CAISLGGVTYNEQFF	TGTGCCATCAGTCTGGGGGGGGTAACCTACAATGAGCAGTTCTTC
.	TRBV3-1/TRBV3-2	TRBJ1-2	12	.	CASGGLGGGYTF	TGTGCCAGCGGGGGCTTGGGGGGGGGCTACACCTTC
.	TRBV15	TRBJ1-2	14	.	CATSNGGFGDGYTF	TGTGCCACCTCGAATGGAGGGTTTGGGGATGGCTACACCTTC
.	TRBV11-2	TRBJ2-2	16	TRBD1	CASSLSGGRNTGELFF	TGTGCCAGCAGCTTATCAGGGGGCCGGAACACCGGGGAGCTGTTTTTT
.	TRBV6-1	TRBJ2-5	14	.	CASSDRAGRETQYF	TGTGCCAGCAGTGATCGGGCAGGGAGGGAGACCCAGTACTTC
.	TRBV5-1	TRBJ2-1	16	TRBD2	CASSFLGTSGYNEQFF	TGCGCCAGCAGCTTCCTCGGGACTAGCGGGTACAATGAGCAGTTCTTC
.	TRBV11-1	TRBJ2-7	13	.	CASSYRAPYEQYF	TGTGCCAGCAGCTATAGAGCCCCCTACGAGCAGTACTTC
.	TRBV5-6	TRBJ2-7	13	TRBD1	CASSRDRAYEQYF	TGTGCCAGCAGCAGGGACAGGGCCTACGAGCAGTACTTC
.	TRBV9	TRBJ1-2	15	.	CASSFDTFGGYGYTF	TGTGCCAGCAGCTTCGACACATTCGGGGGCTATGGCTACACCTTC
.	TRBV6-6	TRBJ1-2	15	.	CASSYRSTANYGYTF	TGTGCCAGCAGTTACCGGTCCACCGCTAACTATGGCTACACCTTC
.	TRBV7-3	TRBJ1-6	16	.	CAGRPQDSASNSPLHF	TGTGCCGGCCGACCGCAAGATAGCGCCTCTAATTCACCCCTCCACTTT
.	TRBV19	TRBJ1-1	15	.	CASSATGRVNTEAFF	TGTGCCAGTAGTGCGACAGGAAGAGTGAACACTGAAGCTTTCTTT
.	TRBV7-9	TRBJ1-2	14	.	CASSLKPGDYGYTF	TGTGCCAGCAGCTTAAAGCCAGGGGACTATGGCTACACCTTC
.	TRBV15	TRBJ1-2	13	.	CATKTLGGYGYTF	TGTGCCACCAAGACTCTCGGCGGCTATGGCTACACCTTC
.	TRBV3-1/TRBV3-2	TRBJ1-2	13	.	CASSPTGNYGYTF	TGTGCCAGCAGTCCAACAGGGAACTATGGCTACACCTTC
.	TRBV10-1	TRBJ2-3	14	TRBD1	CASSAGTGGDTQYF	TGCGCCAGCAGTGCCGGGACAGGGGGTGATACGCAGTATTTT
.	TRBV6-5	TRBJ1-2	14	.	CASSYIAGNYGYTF	TGTGCCAGCAGTTACATTGCAGGGAACTATGGCTACACCTTC
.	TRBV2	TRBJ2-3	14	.	CASSNRAGADTQYF	TGTGCCAGCAGTAACAGAGCAGGCGCAGATACGCAGTATTTT
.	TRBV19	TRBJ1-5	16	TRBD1	CASSTRTGVGNQPQHF	TGTGCCAGTAGTACGAGAACAGGGGTCGGAAATCAGCCCCAGCATTTT
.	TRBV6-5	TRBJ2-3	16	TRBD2	CASSYSGLAGEDTQYF	TGTGCCAGCAGTTACTCGGGCCTAGCGGGGGAAGATACGCAGTATTTT
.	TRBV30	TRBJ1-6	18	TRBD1	CACLPGTGGYSSCSPLHF	TGTGCCTGCTTACCCGGGACAGGGGGTTATAGTTCGTGTTCACCCCTCCACTTT
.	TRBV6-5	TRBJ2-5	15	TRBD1	CASRYTGALEETQYF	TGTGCCAGCAGATATACAGGGGCCCTCGAAGAGACCCAGTACTTC
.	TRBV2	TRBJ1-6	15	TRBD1	CASRDREGYNSPLHF	TGTGCCAGCAGGGACAGGGAGGGATATAATTCACCCCTCCACTTT
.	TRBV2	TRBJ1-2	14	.	CASSGDIGSYGYTF	TGTGCCAGCAGTGGGGACATCGGATCCTATGGCTACACCTTC
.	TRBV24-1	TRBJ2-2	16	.	CATSEPSTGNTGELFF	TGTGCCACCAGTGAGCCGTCTACAGGGAACACCGGGGAGCTGTTTTTT
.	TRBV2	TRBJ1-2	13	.	CASSEETLYGYTF	TGTGCCAGCAGTGAGGAGACTCTATATGGCTACACCTTC
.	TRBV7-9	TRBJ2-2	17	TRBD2	CAIIAGTSGGPAGELFF	TGTGCCATCATAGCCGGGACTAGCGGGGGCCCCGCCGGGGAGCTGTTTTTT
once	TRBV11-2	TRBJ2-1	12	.	CASSSRDREQFF	TGTGCCAGCAGCTCAAGAGACAGAGAGCAGTTCTTC
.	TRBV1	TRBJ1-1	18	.	CTSSQASGGKTMNTEAFF	TGCACCAGCAGCCAAGCATCGGGGGGCAAGACCATGAACACTGAAGCTTTCTTT
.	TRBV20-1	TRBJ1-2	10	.	CSASRDGYTF	TGCAGTGCTAGCAGGGATGGCTACACCTTC
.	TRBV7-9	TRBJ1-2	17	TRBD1	CASSLMRSGQGAKGYTF	TGTGCCAGCAGCTTAATGCGCTCGGGACAGGGGGCTAAAGGCTACACCTTC
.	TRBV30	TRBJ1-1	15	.	CAWSVLSGVKTEAFF	TGTGCCTGGAGTGTACTGTCCGGGGTTAAGACTGAAGCTTTCTTT